The rows below give T cell receptor beta chains drawn from one sample of a study of shared clonotypes between healthy human individuals. Using immunoSEQ multiplex PCR, the repertoire was profiled, and TCRdb retains in-frame clones only, with some absent. The table records some 2,100,000 clones, 93% of them present only once. The sample comprised naive CD8+ T cells from PBMCs. The receptors were gathered from a man aged 18 to 29 in good health. Some clones in this sample may be carry-over from other donors' samples. Both conserved end residues are trimmed from each CDR3. Each record gives: V gene, J gene, CDR3 protein.

v_call: TRBV18; j_call: TRBJ2-1; cdr3_aa: ASSPADVLGSRDEQF
v_call: TRBV7-9; j_call: TRBJ2-7; cdr3_aa: ASSSLVVPGQLYEQY
v_call: TRBV7-8; j_call: TRBJ2-1; cdr3_aa: ASSFTSGPFYNEQF
v_call: TRBV7-9; j_call: TRBJ2-1; cdr3_aa: ASSLAGGLNEQF
v_call: TRBV10-2; j_call: TRBJ2-3; cdr3_aa: ASNLGLGTDTQY
v_call: TRBV25-1; j_call: TRBJ1-2; cdr3_aa: ASSDPGATVGYT
v_call: TRBV6-4; j_call: TRBJ1-1; cdr3_aa: ASRPGRGYGKESTEAF
v_call: TRBV5-1; j_call: TRBJ2-5; cdr3_aa: ASSVTSGYLLGEAQY
v_call: TRBV5-6; j_call: TRBJ1-1; cdr3_aa: ASSLGTDGAAF
v_call: TRBV15; j_call: TRBJ1-5; cdr3_aa: ATSSRRSNQPQH
v_call: TRBV7-2; j_call: TRBJ2-2; cdr3_aa: ASSSDRWGVF
v_call: TRBV28; j_call: TRBJ1-5; cdr3_aa: ASSLTGSNQPQH
v_call: TRBV13; j_call: TRBJ1-5; cdr3_aa: ASSLGQGARQPQH
v_call: TRBV9; j_call: TRBJ2-7; cdr3_aa: ASSVTSGGGSEQY
v_call: TRBV4-3; j_call: TRBJ1-1; cdr3_aa: ASSHQQAAEAF
v_call: TRBV4-3; j_call: TRBJ2-1; cdr3_aa: ASSQDENGIEQF